One and the same sample provided the 22 T cell receptor beta chains below, sequenced in a study of blood T cell repertoires in COVID-19. Libraries were prepared by immunoSEQ multiplex PCR; TCRdb keeps only in-frame clonotypes and omits some of them. The sample holds about 130,000 clones, roughly 90% seen once. Sequences were obtained from peripheral blood. These receptors all come from a woman at least 80 years old with acute or convalescent COVID-19.

The rearrangement joins TRBV3-1 (or the pseudogene TRBV3-2) to TRBJ2-1; 11 bases line up with TRBD2. This CDR3 region has 19 residues. V lost 1 base to trimming and J lost 7 bases; unmatched junction nucleotides: 15. Germline-derived CDR1 and CDR2 are LGHDT and YNNKEL (reference sequence). In nucleotides, the CDR3 is TGTGCCAGCAGCCAAGTCCGCCTAGCGGGAGGACCGACCCCAAATGAGCAGTTCTTC. Encoded protein: CASSQVRLAGGPTPNEQFF.

This clone was observed once. This chain's CDR3 is CASSFASGTYNEQFF. The CDR3 bases are TGCGCCAGCAGCTTTGCCAGCGGAACCTACAATGAGCAGTTCTTC. This chain uses TRBV5-1 with TRBJ2-1, with D tentatively TRBD2 (5 bases). The CDR3 is 15 residues long. V was trimmed by 2 bases and J by 2 bases, leaving 11 bases between them. Germline V lookup: CDR1 SGHRS, CDR2 YFSETQ. The full variable domain, rest sourced from reference TRBV5-1 and TRBJ2-1, is KAGVTQTPRYLIKTRGQQVTLSCSPISGHRSVSWYQQTPGQGLQFLFEYFSETQRNKGNFPGRFSGRQFSNSRSEMNVSTLELGDSALYLCASSFASGTYNEQFFGPGTRLTVL.

This clone appeared once. The CDR3 reads CSVVGTGVNQPQHF. Written as DNA, the CDR3 is TGCAGCGTTGTCGGGACAGGGGTCAATCAGCCCCAGCATTTT. The chain joins TRBV29-1 to TRBJ1-5; the match to TRBD1 covers 10 bases. From germline, CDR1 is SQVTM and CDR2 ANQGSEA. The J segment lost 3 bases and the V segment lost 4 bases, leaving 3 bases of the junction unmatched. The CDR3 has 14 amino acids.

The DNA of the CDR3 is TGTGCCAGCAGGACTCACAGGGGGCCACACTATGGCTACACCTTC. Translating it yields CASRTHRGPHYGYTF. The V call is TRBV28, the J call TRBJ1-2, with 9 bases identical to TRBD1. V lost 6 bases and J lost 3; bases outside the gene matches: 8. The CDR3 has 15 amino acids. Germline V lookup: CDR1 MDHEN, CDR2 SYDVKM.

This clone occurred a few times. J is TRBJ1-4 and V is TRBV5-1; TRBD1 might be the D (6 bases). The CDR3 contains 16 residues. The germline V and J ends were trimmed by 6 bases and 2 bases, with 17 bases remaining between them. The germline V gene has CDR1 SGHRS and CDR2 YFSETQ. In DNA, the CDR3 is TGCGCCAGCACAACAGGGTTCTTTGCGACTAATGAAAAACTGTTTTTT. It is translated as CASTTGFFATNEKLFF. Using reference TRBV5-1 and TRBJ1-4 for the parts outside the CDR3, the full variable domain is KAGVTQTPRYLIKTRGQQVTLSCSPISGHRSVSWYQQTPGQGLQFLFEYFSETQRNKGNFPGRFSGRQFSNSRSEMNVSTLELGDSALYLCASTTGFFATNEKLFFGSGTQLSVL.

The rearrangement joins TRBV7-3 to TRBJ2-1; TRBD2 agrees at 9 bases. CDR3 length: 16 residues. Germline CDR1 SGHTA, CDR2 FQGTGA. V trimming: 2 bases; J trimming: 9 bases; junction bases outside the gene matches: 11. CDR3 bases: TGTGCCAGCAGCTTAGGGGCAGCGGGGGGCCAGGGTGAGCAGTTCTTC. It codes for CASSLGAAGGQGEQFF.

V is TRBV5-1 and J is TRBJ2-5; 12 bases map to TRBD2. After removal of 4 bases from V and 4 bases from J, the junction contained 8 bases not matched to a gene. Germline V gene sequence: CDR1 SGHRS, CDR2 YFSETQ. There are 16 residues in the CDR3. CDR3 amino acids: CASSGQLAGGRETQYF. Written as DNA, the CDR3 is TGCGCCAGCAGCGGCCAGCTAGCGGGGGGGCGAGAGACCCAGTACTTC.

This clone is a singleton in its sample. The rearrangement joins TRBV19 to TRBJ1-6; no firm D call. CDR3 length: 13 residues. V was shortened by 1 base and J by 7 bases, with 5 bases between the two germline ends. Germline CDR1 is LNHDA and CDR2 is SQIVND (reference sequence). The CDR3 loop reads CASSIGANSPLHF. The CDR3 DNA reads as TGTGCCAGTAGTATAGGGGCCAATTCACCCCTCCACTTT.

This chain uses TRBV24-1 with TRBJ2-3; 10 bases are a match to TRBD2. The CDR3 sequence is 16 residues long. Losses at the gene ends were 2 bases for V and 5 bases for J; bases not matched to a gene: 6. Germline lookup yields CDR1 KGHDR and CDR2 SFDVKD. CDR3 bases: TGTGCCACCAGTGATTCAAGCGGGGGGGCAGTAGATACGCAGTATTTT. The encoded protein is CATSDSSGGAVDTQYF.

The table lists this clone with a few counts. J is TRBJ1-6 and V is TRBV6-4; a possible D gene is TRBD1 (5 bases). CDR3 length: 16 amino acids. V was cut by 7 bases and J by 0 bases, with 13 bases left in between. Germline V lookup: CDR1 MRHNA, CDR2 SNTAGT. The chain's CDR3 is CASIRQYYSYNSPLHF. The CDR3 coding sequence is TGTGCCAGCATACGACAGTACTACTCCTATAATTCACCCCTCCACTTT.

V and J are TRBV6-6 and TRBJ1-4, with a weak D call TRBD1 (5 bases). In germline, CDR1 is MNHNY, CDR2 SVGAGI (reference sequence). This CDR3 comprises 16 residues. Trimming took 7 bases from V and 0 from J, leaving 15 bases between them. CDR3: CASTYRQGSTNEKLFF. CDR3 sequence (DNA): TGTGCCAGCACCTATCGGCAGGGATCAACTAATGAAAAACTGTTTTTT.

The genes are TRBV29-1 and TRBJ2-5; unclear D gene. CDR1 SQVTM and CDR2 ANQGSEA come from the germline V gene. V was clipped by 4 bases and J by 5 bases, with 11 bases between them. The CDR3 length is 12 residues. The CDR3 bases are TGCAGCGTTGCCCGGGTAGAGGAGACCCAGTACTTC. This codes for CSVARVEETQYF. The entire variable domain, with the rest obtained from reference TRBV29-1 and TRBJ2-5, is as follows: SAVISQKPSRDICQRGTSLTIQCQVDSQVTMMFWYRQQPGQSLTLIATANQGSEATYESGFVIDKFPISRPNLTFSTLTVSNMSPEDSSIYLCSVARVEETQYFGPGTRLLVL.

V usage is TRBV5-1 and J usage is TRBJ1-5; D gene uncertain. The CDR3 extends over 13 amino acids. The germline V and J ends were trimmed by 1 base and 6 bases, with 8 bases remaining between them. Per germline, CDR1 SGHRS and CDR2 YFSETQ. Here the CDR3 DNA reads TGCGCCAGCAGCTTGTCCAGCGCTCAGCCCCAGCATTTT. This encodes CASSLSSAQPQHF.

This chain connects TRBV11-2 to TRBJ2-1, with 10 nucleotides matching TRBD1. With 3 bases clipped from V and 5 bases from J, the junction kept 4 bases outside the gene matches. The CDR3 covers 15 residues. CDR1 is SGHAT, CDR2 FQNNGV, per germline. CDR3 in amino acids: CASSFSGQGNNEQFF. The CDR3 DNA reads TGTGCCAGCAGCTTTTCGGGACAGGGGAACAATGAGCAGTTCTTC.

The chain uses TRBV4-3 and TRBJ1-5; D call uncertain. Germline CDR1 LGHNA, CDR2 YSLEER. Deletions cut 0 bases from V and 1 base from J, with 4 bases between. The CDR3 is 14 amino acids. CDR3 residues: CASSQETSNQPQHF. DNA of the CDR3: TGCGCCAGCAGCCAAGAGACAAGCAATCAGCCCCAGCATTTT.

V is TRBV4-1 and J is TRBJ2-1; 9 bases fit TRBD2. The CDR3 runs to 15 residues. The V segment lost 2 bases and the J segment 7 bases; nucleotides outside the gene matches: 6. Germline V gives CDR1 MGHRA, CDR2 YSYEKL. The CDR3 DNA follows: TGCGCCAGCAGCCAATCCGGGACTAGCATAAATGAGCAGTTCTTC. Protein product: CASSQSGTSINEQFF.

This clone appeared a few times. The chain uses TRBV28 and TRBJ2-7, with 10 bases lining up with TRBD2. The CDR3 extends over 16 amino acids. Germline V gene data show CDR1 as MDHEN and CDR2 as SYDVKM. Losses at the gene ends were 6 bases for V and 1 base for J; bases not matched to a gene: 9. CDR3 residues: CASRSSLAGGSYEQYF. The CDR3 region has the DNA TGTGCCAGCAGATCTTCCTTAGCGGGAGGATCCTACGAGCAGTACTTC.

The chain combines TRBV19 with TRBJ2-5; 7 nucleotides match TRBD2. With 1 base clipped from V and 6 bases from J, the junction kept 14 bases outside the gene matches. The V gene's germline CDR1 is LNHDA and CDR2 SQIVND (reference sequence). CDR3 size: 17 residues. CDR3 sequence: CASSIGGRLREEKTQYF. CDR3 DNA: TGTGCCAGTAGTATAGGGGGGAGACTACGGGAGGAGAAGACCCAGTACTTC. The full variable domain, completed using reference TRBV19 and TRBJ2-5, is DGGITQSPKYLFRKEGQNVTLSCEQNLNHDAMYWYRQDPGQGLRLIYYSQIVNDFQKGDIAEGYSVSREKKESFPLTVTSAQKNPTAFYLCASSIGGRLREEKTQYFGPGTRLLVL.

The rearrangement links TRBV4-2 to TRBJ2-1; TRBD2 matches at 9 bases. With V trimmed by 0 bases and J by 0 bases, 3 bases remained unmatched. Germline assignment: CDR1 LGHNA and CDR2 YNFKEQ. CDR3 length: 17 amino acids. CDR3 sequence: CASSQEGGRGSYNEQFF. CDR3 bases: TGTGCCAGCAGCCAAGAGGGCGGGAGGGGCTCCTACAATGAGCAGTTCTTC.

The chain recombines TRBV5-1 with TRBJ2-2, with 9 positions matching TRBD1. CDR3 length: 15 amino acids. The V segment lost 4 bases and the J segment 1 base; nucleotides outside the gene matches: 2. CDR1 and CDR2 from the germline V gene are SGHRS and YFSETQ. The CDR3 loop reads CASSRDRENTGELFF. The CDR3, as DNA: TGCGCCAGCAGCCGGGACAGGGAGAACACCGGGGAGCTGTTTTTT.

This rearrangement joins TRBV7-2 to TRBJ2-1; TRBD2 matches 12 bases. Trimming at V came to 5 bases and at J to 8 bases, leaving 10 bases not matched to a gene. Per germline, CDR1 SGHTA and CDR2 FQGNSA. The CDR3 runs to 16 residues. The CDR3 region has the DNA TGTGCCAGCAGCACTACTAGCGGGAGGTGGTCTGATGAGCAGTTCTTC. Its protein product is CASSTTSGRWSDEQFF.

The chain couples TRBV5-1 to TRBJ2-7; possible D gene TRBD1, 9 bases. The CDR3 is made up of 16 amino acids. Germline V gene data show CDR1 as SGHRS and CDR2 as YFSETQ. The V end was cut by 4 bases, the J end by 4 bases, with 21 bases between. CDR3 sequence (DNA): TGCGCCAGCAGCGCCGCCACAGGGGGCGGGAGGTACGAGCAGTACTTC. Translation gives CASSAATGGGRYEQYF.